Following are 22 T cell receptor beta chains from one sample sequenced in a study of blood T cell repertoires in COVID-19. Profiling relied on immunoSEQ multiplex PCR, and the TCRdb table lists in-frame clones only, not all of them. This table holds about 360,000 clones, approximately 86% found once. The specimen sequenced was peripheral blood. The receptors were gathered from a woman aged 55-70 years with COVID-19, enrolled during active disease.

The chain has TRBV30 and TRBJ2-2; TRBD1 agrees at 7 bases. V lost 0 bases, J lost 1 base, and 8 bases stayed unmatched. In germline, CDR1 is GTSNPN, CDR2 SVGIG (reference sequence). The CDR3 length is 17 residues. The chain's CDR3 is CAWSVYWGTENTGELFF. The DNA for the CDR3 is TGTGCCTGGAGTGTATATTGGGGGACAGAGAACACCGGGGAGCTGTTTTTT.

The chain carries TRBV27 and TRBJ1-4; 9 nucleotides align to TRBD1. In germline, CDR1 is MNHEY, CDR2 SMNVEV (reference sequence). Trimming took 6 bases from V and 8 from J; bases not matched to a gene: 13. The CDR3 runs to 16 residues. CDR3: CASSHTLTGGKEKLFF. The CDR3 nucleotides are TGTGCCAGCAGCCATACCTTGACAGGGGGGAAGGAAAAACTGTTTTTT.

This clone has more than one count but fewer than ten. This chain joins TRBV7-9 and TRBJ1-6; D call uncertain. Germline-derived CDR1 and CDR2 are SEHNR and FQNEAQ (reference sequence). Trimming took 5 bases from V and 10 from J, leaving 12 bases between them. The CDR3 loop spans 13 amino acids. The CDR3 region is CASSPEWESPLHF. The DNA of the CDR3 is TGTGCCAGCAGCCCCGAATGGGAGTCACCCCTCCACTTT.

The V and J genes are TRBV20-1 and TRBJ2-5; TRBD1 might be the D (5 bases). V gave up 2 bases and J gave up 7 bases, with 8 bases separating them. The V gene's germline CDR1 is DFQATT and CDR2 SNEGSKA (reference sequence). The CDR3 is made up of 11 amino acids. The CDR3 nucleotides are TGCAGTGCTAGAACTACAGGGACCCAGTACTTC. Translation: CSARTTGTQYF.

V and J are TRBV15 and TRBJ2-7; D is undetermined. V lost 4 bases, J lost 9 bases, and 19 bases lay in between. This CDR3 spans 14 amino acids. Germline CDR1 reads LNHNV; CDR2 reads YYDKDF (reference sequence). The CDR3: CATSTSLESLGQYF. The CDR3 DNA is TGTGCCACCAGCACTTCCCTGGAGTCCTTGGGGCAGTACTTC.

This clone came up once. The rearrangement links TRBV9 to TRBJ1-6; no clear D. The germline V and J ends were trimmed by 5 bases and 9 bases, with 12 bases remaining between them. CDR3 size: 13 residues. Germline lookup yields CDR1 SGDLS and CDR2 YYNGEE. Here the CDR3 reads CASSTGGLSPLHF. Here the CDR3 DNA reads TGTGCCAGCAGTACCGGTGGGCTTTCACCCCTCCACTTT.

The V gene is TRBV30, the J gene TRBJ1-4, with 7 bases that match TRBD1. CDR1 is GTSNPN, CDR2 SVGIG, per germline (reference sequence). Trimming cost V 1 base and J 8 bases; bases outside gene matches: 7. The CDR3 loop spans 14 amino acids. The CDR3 sequence is CAWSARDRTEKLFF. For the CDR3, the DNA is TGTGCCTGGAGTGCCCGGGACAGAACAGAAAAACTGTTTTTT.

This clone appeared once. This chain uses TRBV29-1 with TRBJ1-2, with 7 bases identical to TRBD1. CDR1 and CDR2 (germline): SQVTM, ANQGSEA. The CDR3 spans 13 residues. V shed 5 bases and J 7 bases; nucleotides not matched to a gene: 10. CDR3 amino acids: CSVWAEAGGGYTF. The CDR3 DNA reads as TGCAGCGTTTGGGCCGAAGCAGGGGGTGGCTACACCTTC.

This clone was detected only a few times. The chain carries TRBV5-5 and TRBJ2-2, with 7 nucleotides matching TRBD1. This CDR3 spans 15 amino acids. After removal of 3 bases from V and 6 bases from J, the junction contained 8 bases not matched to a gene. Germline assignment: CDR1 SGHKS and CDR2 YYEKEE (reference sequence). The CDR3 sequence: CASSSDRHWAGELFF. CDR3 DNA: TGTGCCAGCAGCTCGGACAGGCATTGGGCCGGGGAGCTGTTTTTT.

The chain has TRBV5-4 and TRBJ2-4, with 8 positions matching TRBD2. The germline CDR1 and CDR2 sequences are SGHNT and YYREEE (reference sequence). V lost 1 base, J lost 0 bases, and 0 bases stayed unmatched. The CDR3 contains 15 residues. CDR3 residues: CASSLTSGAKNIQYF. As DNA, the CDR3 is TGTGCCAGCAGCTTGACTAGCGGAGCCAAAAACATTCAGTACTTC.

This clone was detected only a few times. This chain joins TRBV29-1 and TRBJ2-7; D unclear. The CDR3 length is 11 residues. V was clipped by 7 bases and J by 0 bases, with 7 bases between them. From germline, CDR1 is SQVTM and CDR2 ANQGSEA. The CDR3 nucleotides read TGCAGCGCCAGAAACTCCTACGAGCAGTACTTC. Translating gives CSARNSYEQYF.

The chain employs TRBV30 and TRBJ1-1; TRBD1 is a possible D gene (6 bases). The CDR3 runs 13 residues. Germline CDR1 GTSNPN, CDR2 SVGIG (reference sequence). The V and J ends lost 3 bases and 1 base respectively, with 9 bases between them. CDR3: CAWRLTGNTEAFF. In DNA form, the CDR3 reads TGTGCCTGGAGACTGACAGGGAACACTGAAGCTTTCTTT.

CDR3 loop: CASSPTGNSNEKLFF. The DNA for the CDR3 is TGTGCCAGCAGCCCGACAGGGAATAGTAATGAAAAACTGTTTTTT. The chain employs TRBV7-8 and TRBJ1-4; the match to TRBD1 covers 7 bases. This CDR3 comprises 15 residues. The trim removed 5 bases at V and 4 bases at J, leaving 7 bases unmatched. The germline gives CDR1 SGHVS, CDR2 FQNEAQ.

This rearrangement joins TRBV11-2 to TRBJ1-1, with 9 bases that match TRBD1. The CDR3 extends over 15 amino acids. V shed 3 bases and J 11 bases; nucleotides not matched to a gene: 13. Germline V gene sequence: CDR1 SGHAT, CDR2 FQNNGV. CDR3: CASSFGTGGFYGAFF. The CDR3 DNA is TGTGCCAGCAGCTTCGGAACAGGGGGCTTCTACGGGGCTTTCTTT. The entire variable domain, with the rest obtained from reference TRBV11-2 and TRBJ1-1, is as follows: EAGVAQSPRYKIIEKRQSVAFWCNPISGHATLYWYQQILGQGPKLLIQFQNNGVVDDSQLPKDRFSAERLKGVDSTLKIQPAKLEDSAVYLCASSFGTGGFYGAFFGQGTRLTVV.

This chain uses TRBV9 with TRBJ1-3; D remains ambiguous. The germline V and J ends were trimmed by 0 bases and 2 bases, with 9 bases remaining between them. Germline loops: CDR1 SGDLS, CDR2 YYNGEE. The CDR3 extends over 15 amino acids. CDR3 DNA sequence: TGTGCCAGCAGCGTAGGCGGAAGTGCTGGAAACACCATATATTTT. Its translation: CASSVGGSAGNTIYF.

The genes are TRBV6-5 and TRBJ2-7; TRBD1 agrees at 9 bases. Germline V gene lookup returns CDR1 MNHEY and CDR2 SVGAGI. This CDR3 is 15 amino acids long. V lost 8 bases, J lost 0 bases, and 8 bases stayed unmatched. The CDR3 protein is CASALDRGASYEQYF. CDR3 bases: TGTGCCAGCGCCCTCGACAGGGGGGCCTCCTACGAGCAGTACTTC.

This clone was seen only a few times. This chain's CDR3 is CAWTPGVQETQYF. The CDR3 DNA follows: TGTGCCTGGACACCAGGGGTCCAAGAGACCCAGTACTTC. The chain joins TRBV30 to TRBJ2-5; TRBD1 is a possible D gene (6 bases). This CDR3 has 13 residues. Germline-derived CDR1 and CDR2 are GTSNPN and SVGIG (reference sequence). Trimming stripped 4 bases from V and 1 base from J, with 10 bases between.

The V and J genes are TRBV6-6 and TRBJ2-5, with D maybe TRBD2 (6 bases). The germline V gene encodes CDR1 MNHNY and CDR2 SVGAGI (reference sequence). This CDR3 spans 15 amino acids. The V end lost 3 bases, the J end lost 0 bases, and 11 bases lay between the germline ends. Here the CDR3 DNA reads TGTGCCAGCAGTTATAACCCTAGCGACCAAGAGACCCAGTACTTC. Its protein is CASSYNPSDQETQYF.

This chain links TRBV6-5 with TRBJ1-4; 7 bases fit TRBD1. The CDR3 loop spans 15 amino acids. Trimming removed 0 bases from V and 7 bases from J; junction bases left unmatched: 5. Germline V gene lookup returns CDR1 MNHEY and CDR2 SVGAGI. CDR3 sequence: CASSYSRQGGEKLFF. CDR3 DNA sequence: TGTGCCAGCAGTTACTCCAGACAGGGCGGTGAAAAACTGTTTTTT.

About this clone: Other DNA sequences in the sample encode the same CDR3. The chain has TRBV9 and TRBJ1-3; tentative D call: TRBD1 (6 bases). Germline CDR1 reads SGDLS; CDR2 reads YYNGEE. The CDR3 has 15 residues. V gave up 0 bases and J gave up 1 base, with 8 bases separating them. In DNA form, the CDR3 reads TGTGCCAGCAGCGTAGGGCAGGGGTCTGGAAACACCATATATTTT. Its translation: CASSVGQGSGNTIYF.

The rearrangement joins TRBV3-1 (or the pseudogene TRBV3-2) to TRBJ2-7; tentative D call: TRBD1 (5 bases). The V gene's germline CDR1 is LGHDT and CDR2 YNNKEL (reference sequence). V dropped 1 base and J dropped 2 bases, with 12 bases sitting between them. The CDR3 has 15 amino acids. The CDR3 protein is CASSQVARGAYEQYF. CDR3 nucleotide sequence: TGTGCCAGCAGCCAAGTGGCTAGGGGCGCCTACGAGCAGTACTTC.

The CDR3 here is CASSQRAAGGVETQYF. In DNA, the CDR3 is TGCGCCAGCAGCCAGAGGGCAGCGGGGGGGGTGGAGACCCAGTACTTC. This chain links TRBV4-1 with TRBJ2-5; 10 nucleotides match TRBD2. CDR3 size: 16 residues. J lost 5 bases, V lost 3 bases, and 9 bases had no gene match. Germline CDR1 reads MGHRA; CDR2 reads YSYEKL.